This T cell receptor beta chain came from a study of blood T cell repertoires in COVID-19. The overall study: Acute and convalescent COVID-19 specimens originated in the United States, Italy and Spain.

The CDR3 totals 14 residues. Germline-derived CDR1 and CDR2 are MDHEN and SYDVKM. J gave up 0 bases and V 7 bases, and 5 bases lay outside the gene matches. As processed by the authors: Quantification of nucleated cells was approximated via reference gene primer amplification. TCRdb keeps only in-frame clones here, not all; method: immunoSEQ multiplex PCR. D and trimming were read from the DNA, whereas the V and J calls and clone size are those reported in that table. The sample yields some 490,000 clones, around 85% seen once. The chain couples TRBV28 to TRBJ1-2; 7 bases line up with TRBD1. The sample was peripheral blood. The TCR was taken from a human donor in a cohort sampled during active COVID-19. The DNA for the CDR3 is TGTGCCAGCACTCACGACAGGGCTAACTATGGCTACACCTTC. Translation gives CASTHDRANYGYTF.